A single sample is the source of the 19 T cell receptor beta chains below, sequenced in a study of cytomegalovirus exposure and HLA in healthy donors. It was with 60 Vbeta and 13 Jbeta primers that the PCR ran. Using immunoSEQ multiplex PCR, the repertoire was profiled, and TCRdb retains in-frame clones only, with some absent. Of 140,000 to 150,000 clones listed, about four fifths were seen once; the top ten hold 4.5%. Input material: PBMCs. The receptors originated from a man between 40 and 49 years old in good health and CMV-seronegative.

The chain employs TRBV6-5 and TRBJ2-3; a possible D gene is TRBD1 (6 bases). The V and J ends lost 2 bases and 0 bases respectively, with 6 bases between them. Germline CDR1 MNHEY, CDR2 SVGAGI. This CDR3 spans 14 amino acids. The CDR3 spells CASSYRGSTDTQYF. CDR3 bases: TGTGCCAGCAGTTACAGGGGGAGCACAGATACGCAGTATTTT.

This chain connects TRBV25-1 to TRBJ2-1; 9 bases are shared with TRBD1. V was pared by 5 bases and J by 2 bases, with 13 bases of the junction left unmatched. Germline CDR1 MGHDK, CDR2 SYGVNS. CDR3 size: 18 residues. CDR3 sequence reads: CASSKTGTGSFAYNEQFF. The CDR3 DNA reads TGTGCCAGCAGTAAAACCGGGACAGGGAGTTTTGCCTACAATGAGCAGTTCTTC.

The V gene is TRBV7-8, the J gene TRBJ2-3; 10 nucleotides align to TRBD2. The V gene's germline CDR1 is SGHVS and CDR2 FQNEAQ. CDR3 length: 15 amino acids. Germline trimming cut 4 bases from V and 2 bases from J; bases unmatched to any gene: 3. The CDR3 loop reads CASSSSGGNTDTQYF. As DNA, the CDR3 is TGTGCCAGCAGCTCTAGCGGGGGTAACACAGATACGCAGTATTTT. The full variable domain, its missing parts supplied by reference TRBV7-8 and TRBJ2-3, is GAGVSQSPRYKVAKRGQDVALRCDPISGHVSLFWYQQALGQGPEFLTYFQNEAQLDKSGLPSDRFFAERPEGSVSTLKIQRTQQEDSAVYLCASSSSGGNTDTQYFGPGTRLTVL.

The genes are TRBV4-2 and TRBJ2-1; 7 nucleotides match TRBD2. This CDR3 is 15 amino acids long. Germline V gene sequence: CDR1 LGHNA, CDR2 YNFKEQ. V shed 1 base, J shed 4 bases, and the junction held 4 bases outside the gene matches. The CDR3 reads CASSQVTSVYNEQFF. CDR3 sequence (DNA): TGTGCCAGCAGCCAAGTTACTAGCGTGTACAATGAGCAGTTCTTC.

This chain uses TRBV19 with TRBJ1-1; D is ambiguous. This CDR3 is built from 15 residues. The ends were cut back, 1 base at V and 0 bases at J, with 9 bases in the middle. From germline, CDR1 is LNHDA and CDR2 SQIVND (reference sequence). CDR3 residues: CASSIGIQLNTEAFF. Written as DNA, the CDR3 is TGTGCCAGTAGTATAGGGATACAGCTGAACACTGAAGCTTTCTTT.

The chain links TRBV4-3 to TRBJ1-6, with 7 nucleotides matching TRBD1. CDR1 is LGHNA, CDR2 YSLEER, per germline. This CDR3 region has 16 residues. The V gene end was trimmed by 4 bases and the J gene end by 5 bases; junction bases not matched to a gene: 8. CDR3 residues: CASSRGTAVDNSPLHF. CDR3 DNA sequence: TGCGCCAGCAGCCGGGGGACAGCGGTAGATAATTCACCCCTCCACTTT.

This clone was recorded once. Here the CDR3 DNA reads TGTGCTAGTGGGCTAGCGGAAGAGACCCAGTACTTC. It encodes CASGLAEETQYF. V usage is TRBV12-5 and J usage is TRBJ2-5; 7 bases are a match to TRBD2. The CDR3 runs 12 residues. The V gene's germline CDR1 is LGHNT and CDR2 FRNRAP. V shed 6 bases and J 3 bases; nucleotides not matched to a gene: 1.

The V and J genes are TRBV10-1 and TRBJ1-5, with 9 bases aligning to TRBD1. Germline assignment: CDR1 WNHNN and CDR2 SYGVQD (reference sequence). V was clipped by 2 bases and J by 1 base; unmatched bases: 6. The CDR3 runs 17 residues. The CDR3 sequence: CASSETTGGNSNQPQHF. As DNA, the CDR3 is TGCGCCAGCAGTGAGACGACAGGGGGAAACAGCAATCAGCCCCAGCATTTT.

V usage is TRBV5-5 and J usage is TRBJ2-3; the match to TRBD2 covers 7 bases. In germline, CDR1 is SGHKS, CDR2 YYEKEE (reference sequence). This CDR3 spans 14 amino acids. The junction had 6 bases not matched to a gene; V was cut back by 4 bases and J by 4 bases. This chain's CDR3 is CASSRDYRADTQYF. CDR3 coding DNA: TGTGCCAGCAGCAGGGACTACCGGGCAGATACGCAGTATTTT.

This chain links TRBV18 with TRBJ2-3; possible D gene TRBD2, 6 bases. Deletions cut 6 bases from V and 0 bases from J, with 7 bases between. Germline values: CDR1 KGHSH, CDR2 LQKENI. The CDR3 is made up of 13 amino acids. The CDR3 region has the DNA TGTGCCAGCTCTGGGGGGAGCACAGATACGCAGTATTTT. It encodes CASSGGSTDTQYF.

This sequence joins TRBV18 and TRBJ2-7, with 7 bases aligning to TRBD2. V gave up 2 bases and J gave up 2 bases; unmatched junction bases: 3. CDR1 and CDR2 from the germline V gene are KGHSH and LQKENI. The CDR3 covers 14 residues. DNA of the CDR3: TGTGCCAGCTCACCAAGGGAGGGAACCTACGAGCAGTACTTC. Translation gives CASSPREGTYEQYF. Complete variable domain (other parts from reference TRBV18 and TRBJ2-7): NAGVMQNPRHLVRRRGQEARLRCSPMKGHSHVYWYRQLPEEGLKFMVYLQKENIIDESGMPKERFSAEFPKEGPSILRIQQVVRGDSAAYFCASSPREGTYEQYFGPGTRLTVT.

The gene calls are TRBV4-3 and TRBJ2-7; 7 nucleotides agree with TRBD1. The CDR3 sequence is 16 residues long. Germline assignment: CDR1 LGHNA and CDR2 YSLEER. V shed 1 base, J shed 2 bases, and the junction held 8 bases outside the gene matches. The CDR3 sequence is CASSQGFRQGPYEQYF. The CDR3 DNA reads TGCGCCAGCAGCCAAGGCTTCCGACAGGGTCCCTACGAGCAGTACTTC.

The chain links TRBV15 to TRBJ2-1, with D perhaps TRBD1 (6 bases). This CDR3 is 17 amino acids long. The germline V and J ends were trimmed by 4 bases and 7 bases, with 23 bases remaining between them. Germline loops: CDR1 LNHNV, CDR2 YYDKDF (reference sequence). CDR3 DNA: TGTGCCACCAGCACCGGAGCAGGGCCAGGGGCATCGAATGAGCAGTTCTTC. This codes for CATSTGAGPGASNEQFF.

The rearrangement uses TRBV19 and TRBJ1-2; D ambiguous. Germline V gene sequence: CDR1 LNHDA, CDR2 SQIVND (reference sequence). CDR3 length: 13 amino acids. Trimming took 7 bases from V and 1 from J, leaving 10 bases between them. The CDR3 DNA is TGTGCCAGTAAAATCGGTCTTAACTATGGCTACACCTTC. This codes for CASKIGLNYGYTF.

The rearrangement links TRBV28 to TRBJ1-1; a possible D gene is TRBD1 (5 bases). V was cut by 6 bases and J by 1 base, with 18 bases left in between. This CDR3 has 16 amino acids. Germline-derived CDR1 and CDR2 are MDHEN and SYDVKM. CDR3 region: CASSPVFGASNTEAFF. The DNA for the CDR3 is TGTGCCAGCAGCCCTGTTTTTGGGGCTTCGAACACTGAAGCTTTCTTT.

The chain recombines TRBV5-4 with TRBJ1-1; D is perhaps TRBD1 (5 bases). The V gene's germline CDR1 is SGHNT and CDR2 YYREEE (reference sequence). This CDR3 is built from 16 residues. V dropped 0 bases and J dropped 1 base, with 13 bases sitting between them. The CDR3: CASSLDWRGGNTEAFF. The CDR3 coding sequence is TGTGCCAGCAGCTTGGATTGGAGGGGAGGGAACACTGAAGCTTTCTTT.

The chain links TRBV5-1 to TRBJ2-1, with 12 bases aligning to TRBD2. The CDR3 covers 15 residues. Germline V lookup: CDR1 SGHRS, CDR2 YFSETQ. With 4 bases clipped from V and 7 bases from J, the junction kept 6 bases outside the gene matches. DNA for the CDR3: TGCGCCAGCAGCGAAGGGACTAGCGGGCTAAATGAGCAGTTCTTC. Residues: CASSEGTSGLNEQFF.

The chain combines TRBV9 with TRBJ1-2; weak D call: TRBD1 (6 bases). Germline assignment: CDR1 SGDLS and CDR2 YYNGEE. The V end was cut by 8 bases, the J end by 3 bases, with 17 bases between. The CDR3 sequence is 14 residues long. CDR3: CASTREGGYYGYTF. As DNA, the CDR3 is TGTGCCAGTACCCGGGAGGGGGGCTACTATGGCTACACCTTC.

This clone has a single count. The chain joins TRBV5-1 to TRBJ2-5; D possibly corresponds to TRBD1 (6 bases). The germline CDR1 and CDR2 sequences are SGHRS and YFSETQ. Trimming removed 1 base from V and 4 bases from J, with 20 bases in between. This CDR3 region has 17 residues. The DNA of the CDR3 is TGCGCCAGCAGCTTGAATCACGTTGAGGGCAGGGGAGAGACCCAGTACTTC. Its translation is CASSLNHVEGRGETQYF.